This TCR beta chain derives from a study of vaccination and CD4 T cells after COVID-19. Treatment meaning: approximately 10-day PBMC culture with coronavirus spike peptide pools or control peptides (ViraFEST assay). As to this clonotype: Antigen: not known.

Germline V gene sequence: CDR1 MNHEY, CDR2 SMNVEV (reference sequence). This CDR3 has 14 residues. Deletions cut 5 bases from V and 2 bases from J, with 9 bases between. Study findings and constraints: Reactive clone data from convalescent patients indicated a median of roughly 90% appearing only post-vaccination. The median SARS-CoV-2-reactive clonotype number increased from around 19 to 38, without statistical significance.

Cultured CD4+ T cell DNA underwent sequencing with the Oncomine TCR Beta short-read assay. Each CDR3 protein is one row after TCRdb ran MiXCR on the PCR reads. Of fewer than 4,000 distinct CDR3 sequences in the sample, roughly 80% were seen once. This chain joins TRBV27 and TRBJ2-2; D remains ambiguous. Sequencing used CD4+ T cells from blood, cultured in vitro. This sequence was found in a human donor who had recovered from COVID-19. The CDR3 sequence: CASSIGLNTGELFF. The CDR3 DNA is TGTGCCAGCAGTATTGGCCTCAACACCGGGGAGCTGTTTTTT.